This TCR beta chain originates from a study of blood T cell repertoires in COVID-19. As processed by the authors: Reference gene primer amplification gave estimated nucleated cell counts. Assay: immunoSEQ multiplex PCR; the TCRdb copy retains only in-frame clones and omits some. Clonal size and the V and J genes are those of that table, whereas D and trimming came from the DNA. The data contain about 130,000 clones, just under 85% of them singletons. In germline, CDR1 is SGHTA, CDR2 FQGTGA. The CDR3 is 15 amino acids. J lost 1 base, V lost 5 bases, and 6 bases had no gene match. Sequencing input: peripheral blood. This receptor was obtained from a human donor in a cohort sampled during active COVID-19. This chain uses TRBV7-3 with TRBJ2-3; TRBD2 aligns across 7 bases. The CDR3 bases are TGTGCCAGCAGCCTCCAGCGGGGCCGCACAGATACGCAGTATTTT. Its translation is CASSLQRGRTDTQYF.